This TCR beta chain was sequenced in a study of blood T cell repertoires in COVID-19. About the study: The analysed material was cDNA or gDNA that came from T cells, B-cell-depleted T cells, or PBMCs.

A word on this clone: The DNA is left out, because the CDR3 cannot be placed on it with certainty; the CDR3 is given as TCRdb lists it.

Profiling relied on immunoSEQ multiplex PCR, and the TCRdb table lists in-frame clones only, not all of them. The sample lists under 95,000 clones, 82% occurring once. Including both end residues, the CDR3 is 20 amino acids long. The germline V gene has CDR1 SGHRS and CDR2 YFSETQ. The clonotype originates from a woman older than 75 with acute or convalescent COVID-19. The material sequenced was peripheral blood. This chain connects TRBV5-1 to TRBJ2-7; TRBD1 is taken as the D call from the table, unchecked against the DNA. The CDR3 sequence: CASSGAGTQTTSSTSGRRYF.